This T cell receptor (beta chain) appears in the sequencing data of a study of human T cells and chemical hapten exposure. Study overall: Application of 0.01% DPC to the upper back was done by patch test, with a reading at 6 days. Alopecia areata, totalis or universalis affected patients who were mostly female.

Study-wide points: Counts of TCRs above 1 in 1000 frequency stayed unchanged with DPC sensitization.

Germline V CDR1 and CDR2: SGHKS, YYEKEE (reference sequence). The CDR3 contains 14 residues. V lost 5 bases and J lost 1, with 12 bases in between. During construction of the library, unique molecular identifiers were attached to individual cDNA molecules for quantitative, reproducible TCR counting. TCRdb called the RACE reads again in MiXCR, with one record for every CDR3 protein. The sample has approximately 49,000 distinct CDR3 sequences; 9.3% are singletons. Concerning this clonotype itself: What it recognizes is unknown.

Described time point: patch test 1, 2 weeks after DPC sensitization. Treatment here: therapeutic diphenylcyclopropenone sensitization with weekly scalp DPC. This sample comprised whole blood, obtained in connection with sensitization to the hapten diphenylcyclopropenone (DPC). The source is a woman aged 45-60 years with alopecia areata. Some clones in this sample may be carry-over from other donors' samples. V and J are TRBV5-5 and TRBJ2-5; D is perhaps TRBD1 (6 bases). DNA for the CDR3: TGTGCCAGCAGATCTACAGGGACCCAAGAGACCCAGTACTTC. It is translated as CASRSTGTQETQYF.